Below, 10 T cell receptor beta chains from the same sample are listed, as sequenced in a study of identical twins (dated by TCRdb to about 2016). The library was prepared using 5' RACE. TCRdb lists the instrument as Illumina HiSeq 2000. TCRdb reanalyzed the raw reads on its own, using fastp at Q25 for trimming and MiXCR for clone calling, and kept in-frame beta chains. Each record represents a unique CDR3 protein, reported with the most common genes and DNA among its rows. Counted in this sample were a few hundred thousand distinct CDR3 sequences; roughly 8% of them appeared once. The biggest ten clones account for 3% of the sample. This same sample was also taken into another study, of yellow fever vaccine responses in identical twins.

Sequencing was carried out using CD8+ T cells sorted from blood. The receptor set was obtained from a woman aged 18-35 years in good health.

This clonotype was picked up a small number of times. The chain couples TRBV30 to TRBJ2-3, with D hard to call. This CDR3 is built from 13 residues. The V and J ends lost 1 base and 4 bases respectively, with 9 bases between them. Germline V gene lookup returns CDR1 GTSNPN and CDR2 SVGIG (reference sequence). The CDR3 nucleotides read TGTGCCTGGAGTGGACCCGCTGCAGATACGCAGTATTTT. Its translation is CAWSGPAADTQYF.

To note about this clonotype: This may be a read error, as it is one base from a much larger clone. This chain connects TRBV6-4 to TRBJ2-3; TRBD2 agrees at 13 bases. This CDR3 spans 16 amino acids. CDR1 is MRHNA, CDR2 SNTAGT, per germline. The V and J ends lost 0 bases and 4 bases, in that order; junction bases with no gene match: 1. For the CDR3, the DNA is TGTGCCAGCAGTGACTCGACTAGCGGGGGGTCAGATACGCAGTATTTT. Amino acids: CASSDSTSGGSDTQYF.

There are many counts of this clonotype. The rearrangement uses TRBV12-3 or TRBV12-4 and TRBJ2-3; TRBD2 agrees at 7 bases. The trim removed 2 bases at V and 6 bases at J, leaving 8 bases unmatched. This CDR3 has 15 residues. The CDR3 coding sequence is TGTGCCAGCAGTTTACTGGTTATGGGAGGGGATACGCAGTATTTT. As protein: CASSLLVMGGDTQYF.

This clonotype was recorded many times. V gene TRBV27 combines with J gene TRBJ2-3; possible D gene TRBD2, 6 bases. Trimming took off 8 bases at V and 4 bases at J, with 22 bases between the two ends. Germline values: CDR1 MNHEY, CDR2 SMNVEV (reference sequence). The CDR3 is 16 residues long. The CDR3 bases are TGTGCCAGCTCAAACCTTCTGGCGGGATTTCCAGATACGCAGTATTTT. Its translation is CASSNLLAGFPDTQYF.

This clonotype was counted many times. The DNA of the CDR3 is TGTGCCAGCAGCGTACAGGGAGTGGTGGATGAGCAGTTCTTC. Its protein is CASSVQGVVDEQFF. V gene TRBV9 combines with J gene TRBJ2-1; possibly TRBD1 or TRBD2 for D (5 bases each). The CDR3 totals 14 residues. Germline values: CDR1 SGDLS, CDR2 YYNGEE. The V gene lost 1 base and the J gene lost 8 bases, with 13 bases spanning the gap. The entire variable domain, with the rest obtained from reference TRBV9 and TRBJ2-1, is as follows: DSGVTQTPKHLITATGQRVTLRCSPRSGDLSVYWYQQSLDQGLQFLIQYYNGEERAKGNILERFSAQQFPDLHSELNLSSLELGDSALYFCASSVQGVVDEQFFGPGTRLTVL.

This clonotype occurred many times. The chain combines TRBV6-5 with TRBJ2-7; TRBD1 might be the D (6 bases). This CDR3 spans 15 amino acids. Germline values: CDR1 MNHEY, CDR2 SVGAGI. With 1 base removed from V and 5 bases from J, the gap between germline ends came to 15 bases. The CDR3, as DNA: TGTGCCAGCAGTTACTGGAACCAGGGGTCCCACGAGCAGTACTTC. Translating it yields CASSYWNQGSHEQYF.

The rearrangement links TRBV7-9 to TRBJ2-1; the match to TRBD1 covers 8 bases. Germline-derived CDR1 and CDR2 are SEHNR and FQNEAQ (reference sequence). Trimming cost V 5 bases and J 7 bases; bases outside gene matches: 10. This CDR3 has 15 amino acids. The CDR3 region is CASSLARGLMNEQFF. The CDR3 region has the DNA TGTGCCAGCAGCCTCGCCAGGGGGCTGATGAATGAGCAGTTCTTC.

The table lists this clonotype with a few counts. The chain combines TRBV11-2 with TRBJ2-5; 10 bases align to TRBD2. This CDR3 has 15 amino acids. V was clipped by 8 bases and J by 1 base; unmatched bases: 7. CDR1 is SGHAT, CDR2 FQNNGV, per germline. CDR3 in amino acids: CASARLAGVQETQYF. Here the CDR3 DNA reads TGTGCCAGCGCCCGGCTAGCGGGAGTCCAAGAGACCCAGTACTTC.

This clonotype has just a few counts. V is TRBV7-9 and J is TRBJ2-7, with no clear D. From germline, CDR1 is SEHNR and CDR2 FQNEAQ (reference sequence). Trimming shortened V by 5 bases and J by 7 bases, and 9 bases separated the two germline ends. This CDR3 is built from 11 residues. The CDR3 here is CASSPMGEQYF. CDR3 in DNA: TGTGCCAGCAGCCCCATGGGTGAGCAGTACTTC.

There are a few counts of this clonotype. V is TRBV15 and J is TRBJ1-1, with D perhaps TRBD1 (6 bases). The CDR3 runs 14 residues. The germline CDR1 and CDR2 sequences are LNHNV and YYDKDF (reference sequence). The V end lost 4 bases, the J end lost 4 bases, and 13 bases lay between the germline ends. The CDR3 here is CATSTRTDLTEAFF. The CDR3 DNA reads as TGTGCCACCAGCACCAGGACAGACCTCACTGAAGCTTTCTTT. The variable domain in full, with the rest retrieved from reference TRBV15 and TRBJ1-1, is DAMVIQNPRYQVTQFGKPVTLSCSQTLNHNVMYWYQQKSSQAPKLLFHYYDKDFNNEADTPDNFQSRRPNTSFCFLDIRSPGLGDTAMYLCATSTRTDLTEAFFGQGTRLTVV.